The clone carrying this T cell receptor (beta chain) was recorded a few times. The data were obtained in a study of T-cell memory formation after mild COVID-19. Constant-segment primers served in 5'RACE that generated TCR alpha and TCR beta cDNA libraries bearing sample barcodes and UMIs. TCRdb passed the 5' RACE reads through MiXCR, listing each CDR3 protein once. The repertoire holds about 360,000 distinct CDR3 sequences, with about an eighth as singletons. The source is a man between 18 and 35 years old who had mild COVID-19 (a few samples of this study predate the infection). Cell type and time point are not known. Sequences were obtained from PBMCs or a T cell subset sorted from them (not recorded which).

The CDR3 DNA sequence: TGTGCCAGCACCCCACAGGGACCTGGAAACACCATATATTTT. This translates into CASTPQGPGNTIYF. The chain joins TRBV12-3 or TRBV12-4 to TRBJ1-3; TRBD1 might be the D (6 bases). This CDR3 contains 14 residues. Trimming stripped 7 bases from V and 2 bases from J, with 12 bases between.